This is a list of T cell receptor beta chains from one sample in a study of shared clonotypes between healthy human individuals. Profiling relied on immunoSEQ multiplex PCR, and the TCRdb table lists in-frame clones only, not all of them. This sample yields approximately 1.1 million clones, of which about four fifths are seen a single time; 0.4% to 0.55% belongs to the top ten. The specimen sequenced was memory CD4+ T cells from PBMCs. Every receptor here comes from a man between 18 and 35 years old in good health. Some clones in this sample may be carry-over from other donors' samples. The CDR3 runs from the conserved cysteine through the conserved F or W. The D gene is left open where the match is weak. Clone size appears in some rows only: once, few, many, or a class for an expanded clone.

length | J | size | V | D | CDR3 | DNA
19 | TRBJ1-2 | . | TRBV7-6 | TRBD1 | CASSSYIFDRVEANYGYTF | TGTGCCAGCAGCTCCTACATCTTCGACAGGGTCGAGGCCAACTATGGCTACACCTTC
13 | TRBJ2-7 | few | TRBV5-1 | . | CASSFQGSYEQYF | TGCGCCAGCAGCTTTCAGGGTTCCTACGAGCAGTACTTC
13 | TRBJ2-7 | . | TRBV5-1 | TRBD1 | CASTPGQGSEQYF | TGCGCCAGCACCCCGGGACAGGGGAGCGAGCAGTACTTC
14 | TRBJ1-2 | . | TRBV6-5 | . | CASGGLSRDYGYTF | TGTGCCAGCGGCGGACTATCCCGGGACTATGGCTACACCTTC
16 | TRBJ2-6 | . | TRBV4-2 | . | CASTLGGAQGANVLTF | TGTGCCAGCACCCTAGGGGGGGCGCAGGGGGCCAACGTCCTGACTTTC
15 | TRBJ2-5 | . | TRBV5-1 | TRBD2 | CASSLALAGEETQYF | TGCGCCAGCAGCTTGGCTCTAGCGGGGGAGGAGACCCAGTACTTC
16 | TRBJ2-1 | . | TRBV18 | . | CASSPSRQLGYNEQFF | TGTGCCAGCTCACCATCGCGGCAGCTCGGGTACAATGAGCAGTTCTTC
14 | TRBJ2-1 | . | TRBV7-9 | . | CASSFTGMAIEQFF | TGTGCCAGCAGCTTCACCGGGATGGCTATTGAGCAGTTCTTC
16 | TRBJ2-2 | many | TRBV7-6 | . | CASSLRGGVPPGELFF | TGTGCCAGCAGCTTAAGGGGGGGCGTGCCCCCCGGGGAGCTGTTTTTT
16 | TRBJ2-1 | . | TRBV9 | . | CASSVAGRPSGDEQFF | TGTGCCAGCAGCGTAGCAGGGCGGCCCTCTGGGGATGAGCAGTTCTTC
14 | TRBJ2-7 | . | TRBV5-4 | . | CASSHDGGAWEQYF | TGTGCCAGCAGCCATGACGGTGGGGCGTGGGAGCAGTACTTC
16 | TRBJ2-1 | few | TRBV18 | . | CASSPRSGYSYNEQFF | TGTGCCAGCTCACCACGGAGCGGGTACTCCTACAATGAGCAGTTCTTC
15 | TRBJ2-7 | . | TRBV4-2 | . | CASSQDRGLTYEQYF | TGTGCCAGCAGCCAAGATCGAGGCTTAACCTACGAGCAGTACTTC
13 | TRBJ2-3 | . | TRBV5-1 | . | CASGEPGTDTQYF | TGCGCCAGCGGGGAGCCGGGCACAGATACGCAGTATTTT
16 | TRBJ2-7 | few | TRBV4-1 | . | CASSQDLVSAFYEQYF | TGCGCCAGCAGCCAAGATCTCGTGAGTGCCTTTTACGAGCAGTACTTC
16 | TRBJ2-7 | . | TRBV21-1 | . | CASIHPDHRSSYEQYF | TGTGCCAGCATCCACCCCGATCATAGGAGCTCCTACGAGCAGTACTTC
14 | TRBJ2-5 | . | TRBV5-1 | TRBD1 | CASSSGQIEETQYF | TGCGCCAGCAGCTCGGGACAGATAGAAGAGACCCAGTACTTC
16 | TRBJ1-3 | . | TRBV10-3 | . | CATGDTKGGSGNTIYF | TGTGCCACCGGAGACACCAAGGGGGGTTCTGGAAACACCATATATTTT
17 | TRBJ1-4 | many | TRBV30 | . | CAWSVYSFATENEKLFF | TGTGCCTGGAGTGTATATAGTTTTGCGACCGAAAATGAAAAACTGTTTTTT
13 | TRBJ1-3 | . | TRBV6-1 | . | CASTRTVDNTIYF | TGTGCCAGCACCCGGACTGTGGACAACACCATATATTTT
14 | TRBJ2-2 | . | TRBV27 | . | CASPPRANTGELFF | TGTGCCAGCCCCCCCCGAGCGAACACCGGGGAGCTGTTTTTT
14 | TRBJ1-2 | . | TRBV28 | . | CASSGGAGSYGYTF | TGTGCCAGCAGTGGGGGCGCCGGGTCCTATGGCTACACCTTC
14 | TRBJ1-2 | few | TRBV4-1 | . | CASSQDITSGGYTF | TGCGCCAGCAGCCAAGATATCACAAGCGGTGGCTACACCTTC
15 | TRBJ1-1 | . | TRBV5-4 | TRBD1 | CASSFPRGMNTEAFF | TGTGCCAGCAGTTTCCCCAGGGGGATGAACACTGAAGCTTTCTTT
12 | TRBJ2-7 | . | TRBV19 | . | CASSIKDSEQYF | TGTGCCAGTAGTATAAAGGACAGCGAGCAGTACTTC
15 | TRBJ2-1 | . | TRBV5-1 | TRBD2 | CASSGWTSGYNEQFF | TGCGCCAGCAGCGGGTGGACTAGCGGCTACAATGAGCAGTTCTTC
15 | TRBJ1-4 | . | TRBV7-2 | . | CASSLAQGPNEKLFF | TGTGCCAGCAGCTTAGCGCAGGGTCCTAATGAAAAACTGTTTTTT
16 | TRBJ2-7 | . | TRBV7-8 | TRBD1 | CASSPLPGTGQYEQYF | TGTGCCAGCAGCCCGCTCCCCGGGACAGGGCAGTACGAGCAGTACTTC
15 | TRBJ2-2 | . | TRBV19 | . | CAGGRGGQFPGELFF | TGTGCCGGAGGACGTGGGGGGCAATTTCCCGGGGAGCTGTTTTTT
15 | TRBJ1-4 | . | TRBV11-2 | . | CASSSSGNRIEKLFF | TGTGCCAGCAGCTCGTCAGGGAACCGGATTGAAAAACTGTTTTTT
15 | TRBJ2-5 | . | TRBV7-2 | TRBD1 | CASNLGTGVQETQYF | TGTGCCAGCAACCTCGGGACAGGGGTCCAAGAGACCCAGTACTTC
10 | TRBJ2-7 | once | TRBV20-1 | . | CSALIPEQYF | TGCAGTGCACTCATTCCGGAGCAGTACTTC
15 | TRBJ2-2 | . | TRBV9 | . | CASSSGGSNTGELFF | TGTGCCAGCAGTTCCGGGGGTTCGAACACCGGGGAGCTGTTTTTT
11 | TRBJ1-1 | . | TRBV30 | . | CAWTGVTEAFF | TGTGCCTGGACTGGAGTTACTGAAGCTTTCTTT
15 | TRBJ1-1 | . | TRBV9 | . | CASSVVPQGTTEAFF | TGTGCCAGCAGCGTAGTCCCCCAGGGGACAACTGAAGCTTTCTTT
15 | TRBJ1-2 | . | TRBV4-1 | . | CASSQDRAGAGGYTF | TGCGCCAGCAGCCAAGATCGGGCAGGGGCGGGTGGCTACACCTTC
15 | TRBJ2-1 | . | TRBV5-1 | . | CASSTRERGSNEQFF | TGCGCCAGCAGCACTCGAGAGAGGGGAAGTAATGAGCAGTTCTTC
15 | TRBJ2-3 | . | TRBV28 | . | CASSFSPAKADTQYF | TGTGCCAGCAGTTTTTCGCCCGCGAAGGCAGATACGCAGTATTTT
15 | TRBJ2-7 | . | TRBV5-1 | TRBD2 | CASSPRPSGSYEQYF | TGCGCCAGCAGCCCACGCCCTAGCGGGAGCTACGAGCAGTACTTC
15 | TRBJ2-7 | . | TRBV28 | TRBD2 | CASQGPSGGAYEQYF | TGTGCCAGCCAAGGCCCTAGCGGGGGGGCATACGAGCAGTACTTC
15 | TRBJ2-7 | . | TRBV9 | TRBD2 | CASSRYSGSSYEQYF | TGTGCCAGCAGCCGATATAGCGGGAGCAGCTACGAGCAGTACTTC
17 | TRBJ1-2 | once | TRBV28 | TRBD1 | CASSPSTGAVARVGYTF | TGTGCCAGCAGTCCTTCCACAGGGGCCGTTGCCCGGGTTGGCTACACCTTC